This TCR beta chain emerged from a study of T cell repertoires in cytomegalovirus infection. Germline CDR1 and CDR2: SGHTA and FQGNSA. V was clipped by 1 base and J by 0 bases; unmatched bases: 2. The CDR3 has 16 residues. TCRdb re-analysed the reads in MiXCR, keeping a single row per CDR3 protein. Of about 920,000 distinct CDR3 sequences listed, about a third are singletons. This clonotype was seen ten or more times. Its antigen is not identified. The origin of this receptor is a human donor in good health (CMV status not recorded). Some clones in this sample may be carry-over from other donors' samples. The sample consisted of cultured CD8+ T cells from PBMCs, taken from culture after CMV antigen stimulation. The chain uses TRBV7-2 and TRBJ2-3, with TRBD1 matching over 9 bases. The chain's CDR3 is CASSLGTGVSTDTQYF. The CDR3 DNA follows: TGTGCCAGCAGCTTAGGGACAGGGGTGAGCACAGATACGCAGTATTTT.